The present T cell receptor (beta chain) was sequenced within a study of quantifying T cell responses using KT2 cells. Study-wide background: cDNA was made from DNase-treated RNA using alpha and beta constant primers. The second PCR was a qPCR stopped at a predetermined fluorescence threshold.

This clonotype was observed at least ten times. The CDR3 spans 14 residues. V lost 3 bases to trimming and J lost 5 bases, with 11 bases between them. Germline values: CDR1 SGHVS, CDR2 FNYEAQ. KT2, a clone with a known TCR, was spiked into unfractionated PBMC. Fixed numbers of PBMC received varying amounts of KT2 cells. The cDNA 3' end received a ligated oligonucleotide with a UMI. First-round PCR used 4 to 5 cycles and beta primers RC1.1 and RC1.2 covering TRBC1 and TRBC2. TCRdb ran MiXCR on the UMI-ligation and nested PCR reads and lists one entry per CDR3 protein. Here the sample spans tens of thousands of distinct CDR3 sequences, approximately 13% being singletons.

The receptor comes from a human donor. The chain carries TRBV7-6 and TRBJ2-1; D unresolved. The sample consisted of PBMCs spiked with cells of the T cell clone KT2. This chain's CDR3 is CASSFILGNNEQFF. The CDR3 coding sequence is TGTGCCAGCAGCTTTATCCTGGGAAACAATGAGCAGTTCTTC. Full variable domain (remainder filled in from reference TRBV7-6 and TRBJ2-1): GAGVSQSPRYKVTKRGQDVALRCDPISGHVSLYWYRQALGQGPEFLTYFNYEAQQDKSGLPNDRFSAERPEGSISTLTIQRTEQRDSAMYRCASSFILGNNEQFFGPGTRLTVL.